These 31 T cell receptor beta chains share one sample of origin, sequenced in a study of cytomegalovirus exposure and HLA in healthy donors. PCR was performed using 60 Vbeta and 13 Jbeta primers. Profiled with immunoSEQ multiplex PCR; TCRdb holds only in-frame clones, not every one. Of 150,000 to 200,000 clones listed, just over 75% are singletons. What was sequenced was PBMCs. The receptors shown here come from a woman aged 25 to 39 in good health and CMV-seropositive.

The chain carries TRBV7-9 and TRBJ2-1, with D hard to call. The CDR3 length is 15 residues. V was clipped by 5 bases and J by 0 bases, with 11 bases between them. CDR1 and CDR2 (germline): SEHNR, FQNEAQ (reference sequence). The CDR3 loop is CASSLPRSSYNEQFF. The CDR3 DNA is TGTGCCAGCAGCCTCCCGCGGAGCTCCTACAATGAGCAGTTCTTC.

The V and J genes are TRBV19 and TRBJ2-5, with TRBD1 matching over 8 bases. Germline-derived CDR1 and CDR2 are LNHDA and SQIVND (reference sequence). With V trimmed by 7 bases and J by 4 bases, 11 bases remained unmatched. The CDR3 contains 15 residues. CDR3 DNA: TGTGCCAGTACAGGGGGCGAGTATGGTGGAGAGACCCAGTACTTC. It codes for CASTGGEYGGETQYF. Supplemented by reference TRBV19 and TRBJ2-5, the full variable domain reads DGGITQSPKYLFRKEGQNVTLSCEQNLNHDAMYWYRQDPGQGLRLIYYSQIVNDFQKGDIAEGYSVSREKKESFPLTVTSAQKNPTAFYLCASTGGEYGGETQYFGPGTRLLVL.

The J gene is TRBJ2-4, the V gene TRBV7-9; D perhaps matches TRBD1 (8 bases). The CDR3 is 16 residues long. CDR1 and CDR2 (germline): SEHNR, FQNEAQ (reference sequence). V was pared by 0 bases and J by 7 bases, with 16 bases between. CDR3 amino acids: CASSLAGGTGRNIQYF. DNA for the CDR3: TGTGCCAGCAGCTTAGCGGGGGGGACAGGAAGGAACATTCAGTACTTC.

This clone is a singleton in its sample. This chain uses TRBV28 with TRBJ2-5, with 9 bases lining up with TRBD2. V was clipped by 3 bases and J by 4 bases; unmatched bases: 9. This CDR3 is 16 amino acids long. Germline CDR1 reads MDHEN; CDR2 reads SYDVKM. CDR3 region: CASSFPQSGRLETQYF. As DNA, the CDR3 is TGTGCCAGCAGTTTCCCCCAAAGCGGGAGGCTAGAGACCCAGTACTTC.

The rearrangement links TRBV19 to TRBJ2-7; D not resolved. Trimming removed 5 bases from V and 4 bases from J, with 15 bases in between. Per germline, CDR1 LNHDA and CDR2 SQIVND (reference sequence). CDR3 length equals 14 residues. CDR3 in amino acids: CASSADTTLYEQYF. In DNA form, the CDR3 reads TGTGCCAGTAGTGCCGACACCACCCTTTACGAGCAGTACTTC.

This sequence joins TRBV19 and TRBJ1-2, with a weak D call TRBD1 (5 bases). The CDR3 totals 10 residues. V lost 8 bases, J lost 5 bases, and 6 bases lay in between. CDR1 is LNHDA, CDR2 SQIVND, per germline (reference sequence). This chain's CDR3 is CASQGYGYTF. For the CDR3, the DNA is TGTGCCAGTCAGGGTTATGGCTACACCTTC.

This chain connects TRBV6-5 to TRBJ2-5; the D gene is possibly TRBD1 (5 bases). The CDR3 runs 16 residues. Germline CDR1 MNHEY, CDR2 SVGAGI. V lost 0 bases and J lost 7, with 18 bases in between. CDR3 in DNA: TGTGCCAGCAGTTACTCAACCGGACACGTTCGGATGACCCAGTACTTC. Protein sequence: CASSYSTGHVRMTQYF.

Only one count was recorded for this clone. This chain connects TRBV18 to TRBJ1-3; 8 bases match TRBD1. Germline assignment: CDR1 KGHSH and CDR2 LQKENI. The CDR3 runs 16 residues. With 0 bases clipped from V and 3 bases from J, the junction kept 4 bases outside the gene matches. Written as DNA, the CDR3 is TGTGCCAGCTCACCACCCACAGGGGGAATTGGAAACACCATATATTTT. Its translation is CASSPPTGGIGNTIYF.

The V gene is TRBV6-1, the J gene TRBJ1-4; tentatively, D is TRBD1 (6 bases). CDR1 and CDR2 from the germline V gene are MNHNS and SASEGT. V was shortened by 6 bases and J by 3 bases, with 14 bases between the two germline ends. The CDR3 length is 15 residues. The CDR3 nucleotides read TGTGCCAGCAGGAGAGCAGGGGTTCCTAATGAAAAACTGTTTTTT. Protein: CASRRAGVPNEKLFF.

This chain connects TRBV9 to TRBJ2-1, with TRBD2 identical over 14 bases. Germline CDR1 reads SGDLS; CDR2 reads YYNGEE. The CDR3 has 16 residues. V dropped 4 bases and J dropped 7; count of bases not matched to a gene: 7. The CDR3 DNA reads TGTGCCAGCAGCATGGGGACTAGCGGGAGAGTGAATGAGCAGTTCTTC. Translated, it gives CASSMGTSGRVNEQFF. Together with reference TRBV9 and TRBJ2-1, the CDR3 gives the full variable domain: DSGVTQTPKHLITATGQRVTLRCSPRSGDLSVYWYQQSLDQGLQFLIQYYNGEERAKGNILERFSAQQFPDLHSELNLSSLELGDSALYFCASSMGTSGRVNEQFFGPGTRLTVL.

Points on this clone: Other DNA sequences in the same sample also yield this CDR3. This chain's CDR3 is CASSPYRQGVSDTQYF. The CDR3 region has the DNA TGTGCCAGCAGCCCATACCGACAGGGAGTTTCAGATACGCAGTATTTT. This chain joins TRBV7-9 and TRBJ2-3; TRBD1 matches at 7 bases. Trimming took 5 bases from V and 4 from J; bases not matched to a gene: 12. Germline assignment: CDR1 SEHNR and CDR2 FQNEAQ (reference sequence). The CDR3 consists of 16 residues.

This chain joins TRBV9 and TRBJ2-2; 8 bases are a match to TRBD1. CDR3 length: 15 residues. The V segment lost 2 bases and the J segment 7 bases; nucleotides outside the gene matches: 7. Germline loops: CDR1 SGDLS, CDR2 YYNGEE. CDR3 nucleotide sequence: TGTGCCAGCAGCGTCGTGGGACAGGCTCGCGGGGAGCTGTTTTTT. Its translation: CASSVVGQARGELFF.

The chain employs TRBV27 and TRBJ1-3, with 10 bases lining up with TRBD1. The CDR3 is 14 amino acids. Trimming at V came to 6 bases and at J to 3 bases, leaving 2 bases not matched to a gene. The germline V gene encodes CDR1 MNHEY and CDR2 SMNVEV (reference sequence). CDR3 residues: CASSGQGVGNTIYF. The CDR3 bases are TGTGCCAGCAGCGGACAGGGGGTTGGAAACACCATATATTTT.

This clone was observed a few times. This rearrangement joins TRBV27 to TRBJ1-1; 9 bases line up with TRBD1. Trimming at V came to 3 bases and at J to 4 bases, leaving 6 bases not matched to a gene. The CDR3 is 15 residues long. Germline V gene lookup returns CDR1 MNHEY and CDR2 SMNVEV (reference sequence). The CDR3 sequence is CASSLGLDRGTEAFF. Here the CDR3 DNA reads TGTGCCAGCAGTTTGGGCCTGGACAGGGGCACTGAAGCTTTCTTT.

The rearrangement uses TRBV21-1 and TRBJ2-5; the listed D gene, TRBD2, was not tested against the DNA. TRBV21-1 is recorded as a pseudogene. This CDR3 is built from 18 residues. DNA of the CDR3: TGTGCCAGCAGCAAAGGACTAGCGGGAGGGGAGTACCAAGAGACCCAGTACTTC. Its translation: CASSKGLAGGEYQETQYF.

This clone was seen a few times. This chain joins TRBV10-3 and TRBJ2-1; TRBD2 agrees at 9 bases. The CDR3 totals 16 residues. The germline V gene encodes CDR1 ENHRY and CDR2 SYGVKD. The V and J ends lost 0 bases and 8 bases, in that order; junction bases with no gene match: 8. The CDR3 DNA reads TGTGCCATCAGTGAGTCAGGGGCTAGCGGGATGTATGAGCAGTTCTTC. Protein sequence: CAISESGASGMYEQFF.

The chain has TRBV28 and TRBJ2-7; D not certain. Trimming removed 6 bases at V and 6 bases at J, with 12 bases between. Germline CDR1 is MDHEN and CDR2 is SYDVKM. The CDR3 is made up of 12 amino acids. The CDR3 loop reads CASRRDPGEQYF. In DNA form, the CDR3 reads TGTGCCAGCAGAAGAGATCCGGGCGAGCAGTACTTC.

The chain links TRBV5-4 to TRBJ1-5; no reliable D call. V gave up 0 bases and J gave up 6 bases, with 4 bases separating them. The germline gives CDR1 SGHNT, CDR2 YYREEE (reference sequence). There are 12 residues in the CDR3. CDR3 coding DNA: TGTGCCAGCAGCTTGGACTTTCAGCCCCAGCATTTT. It encodes CASSLDFQPQHF.

This sequence joins TRBV7-2 and TRBJ2-1; D is ambiguous. Germline V lookup: CDR1 SGHTA, CDR2 FQGNSA. CDR3 length: 18 amino acids. Trimming took off 6 bases at V and 0 bases at J, with 21 bases between the two ends. CDR3 in DNA: TGTGCCAGCAGTTACCCCGAGTTGATCCGGAGCTCCTACAATGAGCAGTTCTTC. Residues: CASSYPELIRSSYNEQFF. Using reference TRBV7-2 and TRBJ2-1 for the parts outside the CDR3, the full variable domain is GAGVSQSPSNKVTEKGKDVELRCDPISGHTALYWYRQSLGQGLEFLIYFQGNSAPDKSGLPSDRFSAERTGGSVSTLTIQRTQQEDSAVYLCASSYPELIRSSYNEQFFGPGTRLTVL.

The chain joins TRBV29-1 to TRBJ2-5, with D possibly being TRBD2 (6 bases). Trimming took off 7 bases at V and 0 bases at J, with 15 bases between the two ends. There are 14 residues in the CDR3. Germline assignment: CDR1 SQVTM and CDR2 ANQGSEA. CDR3 sequence (DNA): TGCAGCGCTCGGGGACTTCTGTACCAAGAGACCCAGTACTTC. Translated: CSARGLLYQETQYF.

This chain uses TRBV6-6 with TRBJ1-1, with D possibly matching TRBD1 (5 bases). The CDR3 has 14 amino acids. Trimming removed 5 bases at V and 5 bases at J, with 15 bases between. CDR1 is MNHNY and CDR2 is SVGAGI in the germline V gene (reference sequence). The CDR3 DNA reads as TGTGCCAGCAGTCCCCCGGGGGTTCGAACTGAAGCTTTCTTT. Its protein is CASSPPGVRTEAFF.

J is TRBJ2-1 and V is TRBV7-2; D is possibly TRBD2 (6 bases). CDR3 length equals 16 residues. Germline V gene data show CDR1 as SGHTA and CDR2 as FQGNSA. V was cut by 1 base and J by 5 bases, with 15 bases left in between. The CDR3 sequence is CASSLGRAGWDNEQFF. Written as DNA, the CDR3 is TGTGCCAGCAGCTTAGGGAGGGCGGGTTGGGACAATGAGCAGTTCTTC.

The genes are TRBV7-3 and TRBJ1-1, with no clear D. Germline CDR1 and CDR2: SGHTA and FQGTGA. Trimming pared 2 bases from V and 6 bases from J, leaving 7 bases between. The CDR3 extends over 12 amino acids. DNA of the CDR3: TGTGCCAGCAGCTTACGAGGCGCTGAAGCTTTCTTT. It specifies CASSLRGAEAFF. Supplemented by reference TRBV7-3 and TRBJ1-1, the full variable domain reads GAGVSQTPSNKVTEKGKYVELRCDPISGHTALYWYRQSLGQGPEFLIYFQGTGAADDSGLPNDRFFAVRPEGSVSTLKIQRTERGDSAVYLCASSLRGAEAFFGQGTRLTVV.

V and J are TRBV5-1 and TRBJ2-7; 8 bases agree with TRBD1. The CDR3 runs to 13 residues. V shed 5 bases and J 5 bases; nucleotides not matched to a gene: 6. The V gene's germline CDR1 is SGHRS and CDR2 YFSETQ. CDR3 amino acids: CASSRTGTHEQYF. The CDR3 coding sequence is TGCGCCAGCAGTCGGACAGGGACCCACGAGCAGTACTTC.

The rearrangement uses TRBV2 and TRBJ2-5; the D gene is possibly TRBD2 (6 bases). This CDR3 contains 14 residues. The germline V gene encodes CDR1 SNHLY and CDR2 FYNNEI. Trimming pared 7 bases from V and 4 bases from J, leaving 16 bases between. CDR3 protein: CASIALTSGETQYF. As DNA, the CDR3 is TGTGCCAGCATCGCCCTGACTAGTGGAGAGACCCAGTACTTC.

The rearrangement joins TRBV27 to TRBJ1-1; TRBD1 matches at 7 bases. The CDR3 covers 14 residues. The V and J ends lost 6 bases and 7 bases, in that order; junction bases with no gene match: 11. CDR1 MNHEY and CDR2 SMNVEV come from the germline V gene (reference sequence). The chain's CDR3 is CASSRSTGADEAFF. The CDR3 DNA follows: TGTGCCAGCAGCCGGAGTACAGGGGCTGATGAAGCTTTCTTT.

In this sample, this clone turned up once. This sequence joins TRBV5-6 and TRBJ2-7; possibly TRBD1 for D (5 bases). Germline lookup yields CDR1 SGHDT and CDR2 YYEEEE. The CDR3 runs to 14 residues. Trimming took 2 bases from V and 2 from J, leaving 11 bases between them. CDR3 in DNA: TGTGCCAGCAGCTTAATACAGGCGACCTACGAGCAGTACTTC. Translation gives CASSLIQATYEQYF.

The chain uses TRBV30 and TRBJ2-3; 7 bases map to TRBD2. The junction had 1 base not matched to a gene; V was cut back by 3 bases and J by 1 base. The CDR3 spans 13 residues. Germline-derived CDR1 and CDR2 are GTSNPN and SVGIG (reference sequence). CDR3 DNA: TGTGCCTGGAGCACTAGCGGCACAGATACGCAGTATTTT. Translated, it gives CAWSTSGTDTQYF.

This chain uses TRBV5-1 with TRBJ2-1; 15 bases are shared with TRBD2. From germline, CDR1 is SGHRS and CDR2 YFSETQ. V trimming: 4 bases; J trimming: 6 bases; junction bases outside the gene matches: 5. CDR3 size: 16 residues. The CDR3 here is CASSKGLAGGGNEQFF. The CDR3 DNA reads as TGCGCCAGCAGCAAGGGACTAGCGGGAGGTGGCAATGAGCAGTTCTTC. The full variable domain, rest sourced from reference TRBV5-1 and TRBJ2-1, is KAGVTQTPRYLIKTRGQQVTLSCSPISGHRSVSWYQQTPGQGLQFLFEYFSETQRNKGNFPGRFSGRQFSNSRSEMNVSTLELGDSALYLCASSKGLAGGGNEQFFGPGTRLTVL.

This clone has just one count. This chain uses TRBV5-4 with TRBJ2-2, with 10 nucleotides matching TRBD2. V shed 3 bases and J 4 bases; nucleotides not matched to a gene: 6. This CDR3 has 16 residues. Germline CDR1 reads SGHNT; CDR2 reads YYREEE (reference sequence). The CDR3 is CASSWGLALGTGELFF. The CDR3 bases are TGTGCCAGCAGCTGGGGACTAGCGTTAGGCACCGGGGAGCTGTTTTTT. The full variable domain, completed using reference TRBV5-4 and TRBJ2-2, is ETGVTQSPTHLIKTRGQQVTLRCSSQSGHNTVSWYQQALGQGPQFIFQYYREEENGRGNFPPRFSGLQFPNYSSELNVNALELDDSALYLCASSWGLALGTGELFFGEGSRLTVL.

This clone appeared a few times. J is TRBJ2-1 and V is TRBV4-2; 7 bases match TRBD2. The CDR3 length is 13 residues. Germline V gene sequence: CDR1 LGHNA, CDR2 YNFKEQ. The V segment lost 0 bases and the J segment 10 bases; nucleotides outside the gene matches: 3. The CDR3 bases are TGTGCCAGCAGCCAAGATCACGGGAGGGAGCAGTTCTTC. This translates into CASSQDHGREQFF.